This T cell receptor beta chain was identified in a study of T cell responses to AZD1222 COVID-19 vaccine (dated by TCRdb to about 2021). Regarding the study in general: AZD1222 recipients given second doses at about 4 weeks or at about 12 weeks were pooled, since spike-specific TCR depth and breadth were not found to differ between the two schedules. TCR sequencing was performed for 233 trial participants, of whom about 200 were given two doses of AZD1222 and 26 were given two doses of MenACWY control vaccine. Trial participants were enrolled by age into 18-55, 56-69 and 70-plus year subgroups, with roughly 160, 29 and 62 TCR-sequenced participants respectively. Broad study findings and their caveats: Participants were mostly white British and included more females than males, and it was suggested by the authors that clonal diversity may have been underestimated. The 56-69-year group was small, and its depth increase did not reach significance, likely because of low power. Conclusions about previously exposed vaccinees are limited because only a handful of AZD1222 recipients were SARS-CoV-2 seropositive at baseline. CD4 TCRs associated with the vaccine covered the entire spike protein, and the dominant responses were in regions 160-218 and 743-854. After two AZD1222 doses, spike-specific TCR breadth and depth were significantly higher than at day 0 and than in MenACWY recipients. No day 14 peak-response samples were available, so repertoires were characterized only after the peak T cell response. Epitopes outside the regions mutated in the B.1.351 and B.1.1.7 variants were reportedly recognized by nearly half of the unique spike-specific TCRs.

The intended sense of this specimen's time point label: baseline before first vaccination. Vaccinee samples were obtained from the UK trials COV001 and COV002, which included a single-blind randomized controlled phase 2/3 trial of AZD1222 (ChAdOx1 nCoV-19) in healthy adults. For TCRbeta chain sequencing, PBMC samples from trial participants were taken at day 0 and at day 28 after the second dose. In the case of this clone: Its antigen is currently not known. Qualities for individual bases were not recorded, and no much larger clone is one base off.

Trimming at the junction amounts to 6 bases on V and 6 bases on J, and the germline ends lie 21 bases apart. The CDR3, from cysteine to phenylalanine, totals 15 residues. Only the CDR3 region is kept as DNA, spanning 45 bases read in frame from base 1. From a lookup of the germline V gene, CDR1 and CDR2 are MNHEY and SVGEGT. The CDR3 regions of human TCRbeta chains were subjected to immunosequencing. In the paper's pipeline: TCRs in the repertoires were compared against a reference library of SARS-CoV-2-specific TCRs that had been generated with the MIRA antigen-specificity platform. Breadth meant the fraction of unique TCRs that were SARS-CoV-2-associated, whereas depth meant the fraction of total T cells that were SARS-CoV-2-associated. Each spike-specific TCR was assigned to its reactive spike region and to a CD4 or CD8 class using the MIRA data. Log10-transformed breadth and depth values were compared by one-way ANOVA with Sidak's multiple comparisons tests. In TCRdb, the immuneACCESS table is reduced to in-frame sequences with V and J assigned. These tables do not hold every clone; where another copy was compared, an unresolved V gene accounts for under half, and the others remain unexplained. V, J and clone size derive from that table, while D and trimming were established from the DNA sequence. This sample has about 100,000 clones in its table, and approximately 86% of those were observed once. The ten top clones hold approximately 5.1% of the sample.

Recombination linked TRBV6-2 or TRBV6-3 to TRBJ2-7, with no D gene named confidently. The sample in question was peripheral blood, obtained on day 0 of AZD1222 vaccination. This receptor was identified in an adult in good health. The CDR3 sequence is CASSSSALRSSEQYF. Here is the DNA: TGTGCCAGCAGCTCCTCGGCCTTGAGGTCCAGCGAGCAGTACTTC.